This TCR beta chain stems from a study of shared clonotypes between healthy human individuals. Generated by immunoSEQ multiplex PCR, the TCRdb table keeps only in-frame clones and is missing some. The sample shows over 2 million clones, less than 95% of them seen only once. Turning to this clone: Its antigen is not known.

Trimming cost V 5 bases and J 2 bases; bases outside gene matches: 3. The CDR3 covers 15 residues. Per germline, CDR1 SEHNR and CDR2 FQNEAQ (reference sequence). General observations from the study: Since donors were few, the genetic and exposure-history diversity represented was limited. Estimated clonotype richness was generally higher in naive than memory subsets. The study found about 5.1% of naive CD4 clonotypes shared across four donors.

CD45RA+ naive and CD45RA-negative memory subsets were separated from CD4+ cells. The material sequenced was naive CD4+ T cells from PBMCs. Subset here: CD45RA+ positively selected. The V and J genes are TRBV7-9 and TRBJ2-3, with 11 bases matching TRBD2. This clonotype originated in a man aged 18-30 years in good health. Some clones in this sample may be carry-over from other donors' samples. CDR3 amino acids: CASSLSGRDTDTQYF. As DNA, the CDR3 is TGTGCCAGCAGCCTTAGCGGGAGGGACACAGATACGCAGTATTTT.